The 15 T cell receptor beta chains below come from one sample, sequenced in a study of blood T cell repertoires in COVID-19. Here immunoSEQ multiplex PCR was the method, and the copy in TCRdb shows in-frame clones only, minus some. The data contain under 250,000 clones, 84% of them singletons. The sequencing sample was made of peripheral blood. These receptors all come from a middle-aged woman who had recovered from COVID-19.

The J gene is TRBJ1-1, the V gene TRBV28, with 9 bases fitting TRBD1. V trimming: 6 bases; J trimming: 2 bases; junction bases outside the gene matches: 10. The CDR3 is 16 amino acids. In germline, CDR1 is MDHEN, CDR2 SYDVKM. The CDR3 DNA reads TGTGCCAGCAGCGGTCCCGGGACAGGGAAAAACACTGAAGCTTTCTTT. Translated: CASSGPGTGKNTEAFF.

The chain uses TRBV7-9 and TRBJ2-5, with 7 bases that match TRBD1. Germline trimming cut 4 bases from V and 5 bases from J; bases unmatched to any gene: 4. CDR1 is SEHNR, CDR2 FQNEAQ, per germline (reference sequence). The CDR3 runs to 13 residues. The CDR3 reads CASSYTGVETQYF. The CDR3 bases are TGTGCCAGCAGCTATACAGGGGTCGAGACCCAGTACTTC.

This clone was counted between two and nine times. In DNA form, the CDR3 reads TGTGCCAGCAGTTATGAGTCAGGGTCCTACGAGCAGTACTTC. This encodes CASSYESGSYEQYF. V and J are TRBV6-5 and TRBJ2-7; D may be TRBD1 (5 bases). The CDR3 extends over 14 amino acids. CDR1 is MNHEY, CDR2 SVGAGI, per germline. Trimming took 3 bases from V and 1 from J, leaving 10 bases between them.

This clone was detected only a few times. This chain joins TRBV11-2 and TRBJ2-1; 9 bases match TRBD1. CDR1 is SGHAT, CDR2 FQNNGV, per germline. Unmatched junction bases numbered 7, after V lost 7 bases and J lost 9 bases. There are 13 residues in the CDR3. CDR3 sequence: CASKGQGRGEQFF. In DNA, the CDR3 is TGTGCCAGCAAAGGACAGGGGAGGGGTGAGCAGTTCTTC.

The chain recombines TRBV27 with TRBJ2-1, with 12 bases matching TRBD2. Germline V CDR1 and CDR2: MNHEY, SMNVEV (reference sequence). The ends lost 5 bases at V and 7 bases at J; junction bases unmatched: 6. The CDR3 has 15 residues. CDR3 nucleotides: TGTGCCAGCAGTACTTGGACTAGCGGGGCGAATGAGCAGTTCTTC. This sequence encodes CASSTWTSGANEQFF.

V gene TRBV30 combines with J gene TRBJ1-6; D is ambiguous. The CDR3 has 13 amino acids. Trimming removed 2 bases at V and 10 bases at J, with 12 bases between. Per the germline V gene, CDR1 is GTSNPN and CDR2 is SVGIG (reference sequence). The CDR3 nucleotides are TGTGCCTGGAGTCCCGGACTTGAATCACCCCTCCACTTT. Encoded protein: CAWSPGLESPLHF.

The CDR3, as DNA: TGTGCCAGCAGCTGGACAGAAAATTCACCCCTCCACTTT. It is translated as CASSWTENSPLHF. The chain is built from TRBV3-1 (or the pseudogene TRBV3-2) and TRBJ1-6; tentative D call: TRBD1 (6 bases). This CDR3 contains 13 residues. Deletions cut 5 bases from V and 7 bases from J, with 9 bases between. CDR1 and CDR2 from the germline V gene are LGHDT and YNNKEL (reference sequence).

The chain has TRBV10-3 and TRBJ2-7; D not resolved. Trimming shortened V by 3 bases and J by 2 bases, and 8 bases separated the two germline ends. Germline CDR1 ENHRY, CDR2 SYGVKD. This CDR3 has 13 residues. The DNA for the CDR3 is TGTGCCATCAGTGAACAATCCACCTACGAGCAGTACTTC. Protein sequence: CAISEQSTYEQYF.

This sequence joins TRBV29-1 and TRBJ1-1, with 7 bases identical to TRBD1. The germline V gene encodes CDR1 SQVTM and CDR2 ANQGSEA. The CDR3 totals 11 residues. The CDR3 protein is CSTGTVTEAFF. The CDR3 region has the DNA TGCAGTACCGGGACAGTCACTGAAGCTTTCTTT.

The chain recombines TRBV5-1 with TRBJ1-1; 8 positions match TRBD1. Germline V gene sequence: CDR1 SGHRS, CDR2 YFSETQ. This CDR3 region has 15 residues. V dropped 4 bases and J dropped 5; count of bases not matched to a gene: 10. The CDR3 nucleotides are TGCGCCAGCAGCAGCAGACAGGGGCGCGGAACTGAAGCTTTCTTT. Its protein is CASSSRQGRGTEAFF.

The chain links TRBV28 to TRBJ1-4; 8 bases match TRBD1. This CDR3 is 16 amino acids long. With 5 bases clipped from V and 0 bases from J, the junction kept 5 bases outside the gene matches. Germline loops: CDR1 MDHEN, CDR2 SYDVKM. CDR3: CASSSHRGATNEKLFF. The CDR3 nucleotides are TGTGCCAGCAGTAGCCACAGGGGGGCAACTAATGAAAAACTGTTTTTT.

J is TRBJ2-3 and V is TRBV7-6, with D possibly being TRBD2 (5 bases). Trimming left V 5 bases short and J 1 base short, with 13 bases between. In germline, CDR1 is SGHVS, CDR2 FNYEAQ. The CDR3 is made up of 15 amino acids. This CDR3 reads CASSHRGEGTDTQYF. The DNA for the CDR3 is TGTGCCAGCAGCCACCGGGGTGAGGGCACAGATACGCAGTATTTT. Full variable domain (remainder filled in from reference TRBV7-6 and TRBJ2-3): GAGVSQSPRYKVTKRGQDVALRCDPISGHVSLYWYRQALGQGPEFLTYFNYEAQQDKSGLPNDRFSAERPEGSISTLTIQRTEQRDSAMYRCASSHRGEGTDTQYFGPGTRLTVL.

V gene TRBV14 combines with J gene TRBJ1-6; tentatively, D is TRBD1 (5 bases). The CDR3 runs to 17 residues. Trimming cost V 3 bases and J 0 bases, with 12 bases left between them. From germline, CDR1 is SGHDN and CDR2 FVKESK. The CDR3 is CASSQDTGSSYNSPLHF. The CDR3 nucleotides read TGTGCCAGCAGCCAGGATACAGGCAGCTCCTATAATTCACCCCTCCACTTT.

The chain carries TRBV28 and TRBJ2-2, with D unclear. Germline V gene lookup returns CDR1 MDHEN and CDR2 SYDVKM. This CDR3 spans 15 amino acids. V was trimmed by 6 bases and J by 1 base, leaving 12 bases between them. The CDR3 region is CASSSPSGNTGELFF. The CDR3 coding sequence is TGTGCCAGCAGCTCCCCGAGTGGGAACACCGGGGAGCTGTTTTTT.

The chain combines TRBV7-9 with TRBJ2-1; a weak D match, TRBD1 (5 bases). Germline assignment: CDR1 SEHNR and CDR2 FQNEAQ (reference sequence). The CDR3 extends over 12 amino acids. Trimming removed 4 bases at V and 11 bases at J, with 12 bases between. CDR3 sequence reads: CASSSQGWKQFF. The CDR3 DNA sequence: TGTGCCAGCAGCTCGCAGGGTTGGAAGCAGTTCTTC.